This T cell receptor (beta chain) appears in the sequencing data of a study of T cell responses to AZD1222 COVID-19 vaccine. As to this clone: The antigen remains unidentified.

Clones were read by immunoSEQ multiplex PCR, and TCRdb kept only the in-frame ones, dropping some. The sample consists of 60,000 to 80,000 clones, about 90% of them appearing once. General study findings and limits: Baseline serostatus was positive in only a handful of AZD1222 recipients.

The CDR3 runs 21 residues. The germline V gene encodes CDR1 MNHEY and CDR2 SVGEGT. The junction had 14 bases not matched to a gene; V was cut back by 0 bases and J by 1 base. The source is an adult in good health. The rearrangement links TRBV6-2 or TRBV6-3 to TRBJ1-6, with 8 bases identical to TRBD1. This specimen consisted of peripheral blood, obtained on day 0 of AZD1222 vaccination. The CDR3 bases are TGTGCCAGCAGTTACTCGAGGATTGGACAGGGCGGTCGGTCCTATAATTCACCCCTCCACTTT. It yields the protein CASSYSRIGQGGRSYNSPLHF.